This T cell receptor beta chain derives from a study of cytomegalovirus exposure and HLA in healthy donors. The CDR3 contains 15 residues. V lost 4 bases to trimming and J lost 10 bases; unmatched junction nucleotides: 10. Germline V gene sequence: CDR1 SGHNT, CDR2 YYREEE (reference sequence). The PCR ran on 60 Vbeta and 13 Jbeta primers. The table came from immunoSEQ multiplex PCR; TCRdb's copy has only in-frame clones and leaves some out. Among around 50,000 clones listed, 70% to 85% were seen once. The V call is TRBV5-4, the J call TRBJ1-6; 8 bases line up with TRBD1. This TCR was sampled from a man aged 45-65 years in good health and CMV-seronegative. The sequencing sample was made of PBMCs. The CDR3 spells CASSKQGEVGSPLHF. The CDR3 DNA reads as TGTGCCAGCAGCAAACAGGGGGAGGTTGGATCACCCCTCCACTTT.